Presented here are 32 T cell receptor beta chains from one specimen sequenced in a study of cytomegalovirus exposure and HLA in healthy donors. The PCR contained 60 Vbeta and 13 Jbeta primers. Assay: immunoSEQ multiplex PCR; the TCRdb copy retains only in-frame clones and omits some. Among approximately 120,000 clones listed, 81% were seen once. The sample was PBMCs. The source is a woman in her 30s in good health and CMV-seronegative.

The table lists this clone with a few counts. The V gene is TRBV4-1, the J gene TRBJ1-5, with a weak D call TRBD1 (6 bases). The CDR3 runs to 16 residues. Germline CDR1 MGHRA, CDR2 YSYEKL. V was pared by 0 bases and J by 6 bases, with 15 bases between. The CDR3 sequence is CASSQEGGRAGQPQHF. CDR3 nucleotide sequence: TGCGCCAGCAGCCAAGAAGGGGGAAGGGCAGGTCAGCCCCAGCATTTT.

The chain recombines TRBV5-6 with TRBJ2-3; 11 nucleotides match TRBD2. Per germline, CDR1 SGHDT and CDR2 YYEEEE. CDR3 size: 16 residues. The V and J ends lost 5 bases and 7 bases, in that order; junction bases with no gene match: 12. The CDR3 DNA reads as TGTGCCAGCAGTCCTGGGGGGCTAGCGGGAGGTCATACGCAGTATTTT. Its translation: CASSPGGLAGGHTQYF.

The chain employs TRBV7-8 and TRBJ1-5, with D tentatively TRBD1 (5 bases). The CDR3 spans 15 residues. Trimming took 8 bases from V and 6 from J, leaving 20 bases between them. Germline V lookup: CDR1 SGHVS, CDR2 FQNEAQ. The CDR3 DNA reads TGTGCCAGCGGCGACAGTACCCGCAGGAGTCAGCCCCAGCATTTT. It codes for CASGDSTRRSQPQHF.

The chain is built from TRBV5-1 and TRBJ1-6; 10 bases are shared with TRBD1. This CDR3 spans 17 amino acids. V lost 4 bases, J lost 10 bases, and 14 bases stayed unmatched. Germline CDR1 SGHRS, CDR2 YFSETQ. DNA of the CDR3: TGCGCCAGCAGCCCGAGGGACAGGGGCGCGGGAGGCTCACCCCTCCACTTT. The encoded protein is CASSPRDRGAGGSPLHF.

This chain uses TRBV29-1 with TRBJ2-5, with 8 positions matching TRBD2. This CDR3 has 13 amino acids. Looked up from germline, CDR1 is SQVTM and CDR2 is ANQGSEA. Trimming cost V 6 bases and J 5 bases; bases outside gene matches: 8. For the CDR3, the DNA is TGCAGCGTCGGAGCGGGAGAATACGAGACCCAGTACTTC. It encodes CSVGAGEYETQYF.

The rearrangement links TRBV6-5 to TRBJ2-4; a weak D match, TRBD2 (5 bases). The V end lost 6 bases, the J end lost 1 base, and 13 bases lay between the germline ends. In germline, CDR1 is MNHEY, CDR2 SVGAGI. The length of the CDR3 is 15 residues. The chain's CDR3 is CASRGPGVAKNIQYF. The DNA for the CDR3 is TGTGCCAGCAGAGGCCCCGGGGTTGCCAAAAACATTCAGTACTTC.

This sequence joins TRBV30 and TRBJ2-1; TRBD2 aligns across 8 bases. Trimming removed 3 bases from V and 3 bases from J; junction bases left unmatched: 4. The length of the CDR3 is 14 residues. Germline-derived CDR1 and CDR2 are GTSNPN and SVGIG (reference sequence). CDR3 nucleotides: TGTGCCTGGAGCGGGACTAGGTACTACAATGAGCAGTTCTTC. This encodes CAWSGTRYYNEQFF.

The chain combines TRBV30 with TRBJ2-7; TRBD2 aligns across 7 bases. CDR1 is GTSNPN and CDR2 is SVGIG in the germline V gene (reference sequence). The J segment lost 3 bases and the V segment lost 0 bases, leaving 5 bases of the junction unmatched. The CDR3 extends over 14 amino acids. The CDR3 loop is CAWSVRLAVYEQYF. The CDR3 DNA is TGTGCCTGGAGTGTACGACTAGCCGTCTACGAGCAGTACTTC.

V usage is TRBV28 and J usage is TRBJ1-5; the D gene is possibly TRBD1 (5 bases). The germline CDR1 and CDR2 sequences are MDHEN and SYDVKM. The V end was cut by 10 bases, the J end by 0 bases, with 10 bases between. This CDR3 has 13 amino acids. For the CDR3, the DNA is TGTGCCAACGGGGGATATAGCAATCAGCCCCAGCATTTT. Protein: CANGGYSNQPQHF.

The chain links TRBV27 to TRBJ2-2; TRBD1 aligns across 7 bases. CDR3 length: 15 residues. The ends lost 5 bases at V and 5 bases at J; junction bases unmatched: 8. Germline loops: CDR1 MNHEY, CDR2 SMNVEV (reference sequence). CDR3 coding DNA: TGTGCCAGCAGTCCTAGGGGGCTATTTACCGGGGAGCTGTTTTTT. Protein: CASSPRGLFTGELFF.

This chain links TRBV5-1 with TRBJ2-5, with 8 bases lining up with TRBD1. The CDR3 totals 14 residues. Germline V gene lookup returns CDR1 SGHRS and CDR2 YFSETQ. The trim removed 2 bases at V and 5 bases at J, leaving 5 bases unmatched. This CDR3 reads CASSFQGAYETQYF. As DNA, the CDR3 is TGCGCCAGCAGCTTTCAGGGGGCTTACGAGACCCAGTACTTC.

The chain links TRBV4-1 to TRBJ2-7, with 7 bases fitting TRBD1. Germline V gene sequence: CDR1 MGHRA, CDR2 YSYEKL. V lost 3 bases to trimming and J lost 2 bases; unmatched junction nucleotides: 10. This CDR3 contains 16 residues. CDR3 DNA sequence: TGCGCCAGCAGCCAGCGCCAAACAGGGGTCCCCTACGAGCAGTACTTC. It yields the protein CASSQRQTGVPYEQYF.

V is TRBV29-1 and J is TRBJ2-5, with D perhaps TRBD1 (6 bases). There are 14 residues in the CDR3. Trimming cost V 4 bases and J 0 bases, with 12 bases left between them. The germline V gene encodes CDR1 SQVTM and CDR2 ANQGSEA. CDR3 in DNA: TGCAGCGTTGGTTTCAGGGGAAACCAAGAGACCCAGTACTTC. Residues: CSVGFRGNQETQYF.

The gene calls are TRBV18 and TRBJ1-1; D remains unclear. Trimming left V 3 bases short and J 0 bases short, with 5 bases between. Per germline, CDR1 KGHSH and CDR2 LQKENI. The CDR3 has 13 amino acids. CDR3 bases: TGTGCCAGCTCACCTCTAATGAACACTGAAGCTTTCTTT. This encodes CASSPLMNTEAFF.

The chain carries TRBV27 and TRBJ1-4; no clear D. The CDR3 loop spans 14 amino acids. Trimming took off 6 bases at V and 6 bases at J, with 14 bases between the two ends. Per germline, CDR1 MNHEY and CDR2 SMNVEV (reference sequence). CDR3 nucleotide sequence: TGTGCCAGCAGATCGGGTATAGCACATGAAAAACTGTTTTTT. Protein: CASRSGIAHEKLFF.

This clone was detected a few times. CDR3 DNA: TGTGCCAGCAGCAACTGGTTGGACAGCACCTACGAGCCCCTCCACTTT. This sequence encodes CASSNWLDSTYEPLHF. The chain employs TRBV21-1 and TRBJ1-6; the DNA was not compared with TRBD1, the D call given in the table. TRBV21-1 constitutes a pseudogene. The CDR3 totals 16 residues.

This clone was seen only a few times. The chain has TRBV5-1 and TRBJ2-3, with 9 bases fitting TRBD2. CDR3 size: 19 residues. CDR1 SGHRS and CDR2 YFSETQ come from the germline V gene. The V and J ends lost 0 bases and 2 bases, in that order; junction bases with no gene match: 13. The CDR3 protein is CASSLVPSGILNPTDTQYF. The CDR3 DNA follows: TGCGCCAGCAGCTTGGTTCCTAGCGGGATCCTTAACCCCACAGATACGCAGTATTTT.

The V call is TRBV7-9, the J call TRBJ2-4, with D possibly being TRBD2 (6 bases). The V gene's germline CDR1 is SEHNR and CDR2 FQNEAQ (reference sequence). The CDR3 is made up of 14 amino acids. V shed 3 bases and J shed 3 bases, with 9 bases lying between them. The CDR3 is CASSLAEGKNIQYF. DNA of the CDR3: TGTGCCAGCAGCTTGGCGGAGGGCAAAAACATTCAGTACTTC.

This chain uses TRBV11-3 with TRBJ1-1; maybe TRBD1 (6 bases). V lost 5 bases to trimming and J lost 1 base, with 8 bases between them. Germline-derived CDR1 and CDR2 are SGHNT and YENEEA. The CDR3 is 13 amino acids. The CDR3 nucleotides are TGTGCCAGCAGCCTGACAGGGAACACTGAAGCTTTCTTT. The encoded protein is CASSLTGNTEAFF.

The CDR3 region is CASSLMWGTSGNNEQFF. In nucleotides, the CDR3 is TGCGCCAGCAGCTTGATGTGGGGGACTAGCGGCAACAATGAGCAGTTCTTC. The gene calls are TRBV5-1 and TRBJ2-1, with 11 bases lining up with TRBD2. V trimming: 1 base; J trimming: 5 bases; junction bases outside the gene matches: 8. The germline V gene encodes CDR1 SGHRS and CDR2 YFSETQ. CDR3 size: 17 residues.

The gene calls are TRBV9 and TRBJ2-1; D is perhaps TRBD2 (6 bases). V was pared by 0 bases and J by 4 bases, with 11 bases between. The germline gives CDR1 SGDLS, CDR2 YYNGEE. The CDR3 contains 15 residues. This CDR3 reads CASSVALASYNEQFF. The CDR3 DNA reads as TGTGCCAGCAGCGTAGCTCTAGCGTCGTACAATGAGCAGTTCTTC.

CDR3 sequence: CASSQDLGQGRRKTEAFF. The CDR3 coding sequence is TGCGCCAGCAGCCAAGATTTGGGCCAGGGGAGAAGAAAAACTGAAGCTTTCTTT. The chain recombines TRBV4-1 with TRBJ1-1, with D tentatively TRBD1 (6 bases). The V end was cut by 0 bases, the J end by 5 bases, with 22 bases between. This CDR3 spans 18 amino acids. The V gene's germline CDR1 is MGHRA and CDR2 YSYEKL.

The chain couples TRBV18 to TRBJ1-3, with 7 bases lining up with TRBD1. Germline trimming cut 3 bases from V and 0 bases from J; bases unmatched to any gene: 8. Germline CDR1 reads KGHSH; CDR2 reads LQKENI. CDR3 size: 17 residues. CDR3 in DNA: TGTGCCAGCTCACCGCCCTTCAGGGGGAACTCTGGAAACACCATATATTTT. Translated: CASSPPFRGNSGNTIYF. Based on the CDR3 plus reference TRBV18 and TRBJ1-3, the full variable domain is NAGVMQNPRHLVRRRGQEARLRCSPMKGHSHVYWYRQLPEEGLKFMVYLQKENIIDESGMPKERFSAEFPKEGPSILRIQQVVRGDSAAYFCASSPPFRGNSGNTIYFGEGSWLTVV.

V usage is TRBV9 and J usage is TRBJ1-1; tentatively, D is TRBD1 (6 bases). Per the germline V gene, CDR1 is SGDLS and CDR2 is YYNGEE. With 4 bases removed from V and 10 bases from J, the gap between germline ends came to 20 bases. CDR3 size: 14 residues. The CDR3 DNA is TGTGCCAGCAGCCCTACTGGGGGCCACGGGTCAGCTTTCTTT. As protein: CASSPTGGHGSAFF.

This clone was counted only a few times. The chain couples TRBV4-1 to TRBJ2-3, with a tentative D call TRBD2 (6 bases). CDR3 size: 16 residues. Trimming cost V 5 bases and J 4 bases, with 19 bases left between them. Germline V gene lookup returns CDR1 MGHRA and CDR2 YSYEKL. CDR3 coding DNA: TGCGCCAGCAGCGCTCTAGCGAGAAGTGGGGCAGATACGCAGTATTTT. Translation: CASSALARSGADTQYF.

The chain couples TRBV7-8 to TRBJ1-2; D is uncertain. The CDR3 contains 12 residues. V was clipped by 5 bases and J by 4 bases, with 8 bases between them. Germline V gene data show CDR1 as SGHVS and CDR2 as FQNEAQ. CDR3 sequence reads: CASSPRAYGYTF. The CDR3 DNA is TGTGCCAGCAGCCCCCGCGCCTATGGCTACACCTTC.

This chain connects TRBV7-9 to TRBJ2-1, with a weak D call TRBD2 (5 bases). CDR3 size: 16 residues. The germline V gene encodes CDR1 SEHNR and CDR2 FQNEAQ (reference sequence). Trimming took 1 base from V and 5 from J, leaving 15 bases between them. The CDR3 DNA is TGTGCCAGCAGCTTAGTACGGGTCGCGGGTGACAATGAGCAGTTCTTC. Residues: CASSLVRVAGDNEQFF.

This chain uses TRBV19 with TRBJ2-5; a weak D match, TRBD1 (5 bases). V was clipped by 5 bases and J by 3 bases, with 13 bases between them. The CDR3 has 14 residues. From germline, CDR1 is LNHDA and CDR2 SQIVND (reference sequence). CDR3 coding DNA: TGTGCCAGTAGTCAGGGTTCCAACGAAGAGACCCAGTACTTC. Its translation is CASSQGSNEETQYF.

Written as DNA, the CDR3 is TGTGCCTGGGACTCCAGGGCCTCGAATGAAAAACTGTTTTTT. Its translation is CAWDSRASNEKLFF. The chain couples TRBV30 to TRBJ1-4; the D gene is possibly TRBD1 (5 bases). The V end was cut by 5 bases, the J end by 5 bases, with 15 bases between. This CDR3 region has 14 residues. CDR1 is GTSNPN and CDR2 is SVGIG in the germline V gene (reference sequence). The whole variable domain, remainder taken from reference TRBV30 and TRBJ1-4, is SQTIHQWPATLVQPVGSPLSLECTVEGTSNPNLYWYRQAAGRGLQLLFYSVGIGQISSEVPQNLSASRPQDRQFILSSKKLLLSDSGFYLCAWDSRASNEKLFFGSGTQLSVL.

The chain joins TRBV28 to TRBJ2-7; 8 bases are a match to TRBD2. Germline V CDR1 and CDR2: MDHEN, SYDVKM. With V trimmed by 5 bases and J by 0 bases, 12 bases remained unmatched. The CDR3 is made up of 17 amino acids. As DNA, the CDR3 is TGTGCCAGCAGTCCCCGCCCGGGCGGGAGGACCTCCTACGAGCAGTACTTC. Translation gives CASSPRPGGRTSYEQYF.

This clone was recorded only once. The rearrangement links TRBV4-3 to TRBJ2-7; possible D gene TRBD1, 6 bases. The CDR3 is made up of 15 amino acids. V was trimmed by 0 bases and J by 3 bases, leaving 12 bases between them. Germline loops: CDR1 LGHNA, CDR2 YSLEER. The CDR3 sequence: CASSQDVGGFYEQYF. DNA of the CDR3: TGCGCCAGCAGCCAAGATGTAGGGGGATTCTACGAGCAGTACTTC.

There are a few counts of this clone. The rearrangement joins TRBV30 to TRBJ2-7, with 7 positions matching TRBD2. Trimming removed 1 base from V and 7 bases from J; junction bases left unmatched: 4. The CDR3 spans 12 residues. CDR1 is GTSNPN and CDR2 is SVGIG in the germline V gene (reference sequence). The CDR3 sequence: CAWSAGGGEQYF. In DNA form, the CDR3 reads TGTGCCTGGAGTGCCGGCGGGGGAGAGCAGTACTTC.